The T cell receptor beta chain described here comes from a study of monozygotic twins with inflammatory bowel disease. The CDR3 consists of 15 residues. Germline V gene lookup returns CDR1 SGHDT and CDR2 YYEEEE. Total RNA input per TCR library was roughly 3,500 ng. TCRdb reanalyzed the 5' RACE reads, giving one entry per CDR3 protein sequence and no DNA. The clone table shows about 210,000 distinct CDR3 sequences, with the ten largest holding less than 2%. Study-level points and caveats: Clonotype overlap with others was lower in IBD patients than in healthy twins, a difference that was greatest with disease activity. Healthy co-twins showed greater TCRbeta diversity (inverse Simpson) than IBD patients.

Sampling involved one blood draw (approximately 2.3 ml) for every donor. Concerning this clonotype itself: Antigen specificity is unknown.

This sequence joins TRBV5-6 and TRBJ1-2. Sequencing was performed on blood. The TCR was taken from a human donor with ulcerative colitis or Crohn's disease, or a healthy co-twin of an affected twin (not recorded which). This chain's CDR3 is CASSLVGQANYGYTF.